This is a list of T cell receptor beta chains from one sample in a study of identical twins. TCRdb independently ran MiXCR on the 5' RACE reads; one entry per CDR3 protein. The sample has about 570,000 distinct CDR3 sequences, roughly 9.9% seen once. These data were also reused for a study on yellow fever vaccine responses in identical twins.

The sequencing input was PBMCs. The receptors shown here come from a woman under 30 in good health. Both conserved end residues are part of each CDR3. The D gene is left open where the match is weak. Not all rows give a size; the values are once, few, many and, for expanded clones, a class.

size: .; D: TRBD1; J: TRBJ2-1; V: TRBV7-6; DNA: TGTGCCAGCAGCAACAGCCCGGGACAGGGGTATGATGAGCAGTTCTTC; CDR3: CASSNSPGQGYDEQFF
size: .; D: .; J: TRBJ2-1; V: TRBV11-2; DNA: TGTGCCAGCAGCTGGAGAGGGCCCGCCAATGAGCAGTTCTTC; CDR3: CASSWRGPANEQFF
size: many; D: TRBD2; J: TRBJ2-2; V: TRBV24-1; DNA: TGTGCCACCAGTGGCGGGACTAGCCTTAACACCGGGGAGCTGTTTTTT; CDR3: CATSGGTSLNTGELFF
size: .; D: .; J: TRBJ2-4; V: TRBV28; DNA: TGTGCCAGCAGTGCCAGGACAGACCTAGCCAAAAACATTCAGTACTTC; CDR3: CASSARTDLAKNIQYF
size: many; D: TRBD2; J: TRBJ2-1; V: TRBV10-3; DNA: TGTGCCATCAATAGCGGGAGACCCAATGAGCAGTTCTTC; CDR3: CAINSGRPNEQFF
size: few; D: .; J: TRBJ2-7; V: TRBV3-1; DNA: TGTGCCAGCAGCCACGGGGTCAATAACTACGAGCAGTACTTC; CDR3: CASSHGVNNYEQYF
size: few; D: TRBD1; J: TRBJ2-5; V: TRBV9; DNA: TGTGCCAGCAGTGAACAGGGGATCCGAGAGACCCAGTACTTC; CDR3: CASSEQGIRETQYF
size: few; D: TRBD2; J: TRBJ2-3; V: TRBV7-2; DNA: TGTGCCAGCAGCTTAGTGGTGCGCGCGGGGGCAGATACGCAGTATTTT; CDR3: CASSLVVRAGADTQYF
size: few; D: TRBD1; J: TRBJ1-4; V: TRBV11-2; DNA: TGTGCCAGCAGCTACCACGGACAGGGCGCAACTAATGAAAAACTGTTTTTT; CDR3: CASSYHGQGATNEKLFF
size: many; D: TRBD2; J: TRBJ2-1; V: TRBV5-1; DNA: TGCGCCAGCAGCTTATCGGGACATTTAGCGGGGGGCCGCTCCTACAATGAGCAGTTCTTC; CDR3: CASSLSGHLAGGRSYNEQFF
size: many; D: TRBD2; J: TRBJ2-1; V: TRBV29-1; DNA: TGCAGTGGGAATAGCGGGAGGCTATACAATGAGCAGTTCTTC; CDR3: CSGNSGRLYNEQFF
size: many; D: .; J: TRBJ2-1; V: TRBV12-3/TRBV12-4; DNA: TGTGCCAGCAGTTTCAAGGGTTTTGGTGAATATGGGCAGTTCTTC; CDR3: CASSFKGFGEYGQFF
size: few; D: .; J: TRBJ2-7; V: TRBV20-1; DNA: TGCAGTGCTAGTGATACCCAGGTTTCCGAGCAGTACTTC; CDR3: CSASDTQVSEQYF
size: many; D: TRBD1; J: TRBJ2-2; V: TRBV29-1; DNA: TGCAGCGTGTTGGGGACAGGGGGTCCCGGGGAGCTGTTTTTT; CDR3: CSVLGTGGPGELFF
size: many; D: .; J: TRBJ1-2; V: TRBV20-1; DNA: TGCAGTGCCGACCGGCAGACCTTCTATGGCTACACCTTC; CDR3: CSADRQTFYGYTF
size: many; D: .; J: TRBJ2-1; V: TRBV7-3; DNA: TGTGCCAGCAGCTTGGCCCTTAGCTCCTACAATGAGCAGTTCTTC; CDR3: CASSLALSSYNEQFF
size: many; D: .; J: TRBJ2-3; V: TRBV7-2; DNA: TGTGCCAGCAGCCCCGAGGGCGCCCGGCAGTATTTT; CDR3: CASSPEGARQYF
size: .; D: TRBD2; J: TRBJ2-1; V: TRBV7-9; DNA: TGTGCCAGCAGCTCAGTAGCGGGAGGAAGGTACAATGAGCAGTTCTTC; CDR3: CASSSVAGGRYNEQFF
size: many; D: .; J: TRBJ2-1; V: TRBV29-1; DNA: TGCAGCGTTGCCAGGTTGGGTTTCTACAATGAGCAGTTCTTC; CDR3: CSVARLGFYNEQFF
size: many; D: .; J: TRBJ2-7; V: TRBV29-1; DNA: TGCAGCGCCACGGGGTATTCCTACGAGCAGTACTTC; CDR3: CSATGYSYEQYF
size: .; D: TRBD1; J: TRBJ2-1; V: TRBV10-3; DNA: TGTGCCATCAGTGAGTCAATTAAGGGGACAGGGAACAATGAGCAGTTCTTC; CDR3: CAISESIKGTGNNEQFF
size: many; D: TRBD1; J: TRBJ1-2; V: TRBV2; DNA: TGTGCCAGCAGTGAATCGACAGGGTCCGGGAACTATGGCTACACCTTC; CDR3: CASSESTGSGNYGYTF
size: many; D: .; J: TRBJ2-7; V: TRBV20-1; DNA: TGCAGTGCTAGGGGAGACATCTACGAGCAGTACTTC; CDR3: CSARGDIYEQYF
size: many; D: .; J: TRBJ2-3; V: TRBV2; DNA: TGTGCCAGCAGTGAAGCGGTAGCGACAGATACGCAGTATTTT; CDR3: CASSEAVATDTQYF
size: few; D: .; J: TRBJ2-3; V: TRBV7-9; DNA: TGTGCCAGCAGCTGGGATACCTCTAGCACAGATACGCAGTATTTT; CDR3: CASSWDTSSTDTQYF
size: few; D: TRBD2; J: TRBJ2-1; V: TRBV11-1; DNA: TGTGCCAGCAGCCCCCGGGTAGCGGGGGGACAGAGCTCCTACAATGAGCAGTTCTTC; CDR3: CASSPRVAGGQSSYNEQFF
size: many; D: .; J: TRBJ2-1; V: TRBV21-1; DNA: TGTGCCAGCAGCCTTAGACTAGCGGGACGGAATGAGCAGTTCTTC; CDR3: CASSLRLAGRNEQFF
size: .; D: .; J: TRBJ2-7; V: TRBV6-1; DNA: TGTGCCAGCAGTGAAGTTCCGGACGGCGGCTACGAGCAGTACTTC; CDR3: CASSEVPDGGYEQYF
size: many; D: .; J: TRBJ2-6; V: TRBV29-1; DNA: TGCAGCGTTGAAGTAGCTGGGGCCAACGTCCTGACTTTC; CDR3: CSVEVAGANVLTF
size: many; D: .; J: TRBJ2-5; V: TRBV25-1; DNA: TGTGCCAGCAGTGAATATCGGAACGCAGAGACCCAGTACTTC; CDR3: CASSEYRNAETQYF
size: .; D: TRBD2; J: TRBJ2-1; V: TRBV4-2; DNA: TGTGCCAGCAGCCAAACTAGCGGTTACAATGAGCAGTTCTTC; CDR3: CASSQTSGYNEQFF
size: .; D: TRBD2; J: TRBJ2-5; V: TRBV11-2; DNA: TGTGCCAGCAGCTTAGAGAAGGCTAGCGGGAGTTTTAGAGAGACCCAGTACTTC; CDR3: CASSLEKASGSFRETQYF
size: .; D: .; J: TRBJ2-2; V: TRBV29-1; DNA: TGCAGCGTATCTTCGGGGGTTAATAACGGGGAGCTGTTTTTT; CDR3: CSVSSGVNNGELFF
size: many; D: .; J: TRBJ2-7; V: TRBV12-3/TRBV12-4; DNA: TGTGCCAGCAGTTTCACCGAGAGGGCCCCGCACGAGCAGTACTTC; CDR3: CASSFTERAPHEQYF
size: .; D: .; J: TRBJ2-7; V: TRBV20-1; DNA: TGCAGTGCACCCCGGACATCGGACTCCTACGAGCAGTACTTC; CDR3: CSAPRTSDSYEQYF
size: many; D: TRBD1; J: TRBJ2-1; V: TRBV6-1; DNA: TGTGCCAGCAGTGGCGGGACAGGGCACTCCTACAATGAGCAGTTCTTC; CDR3: CASSGGTGHSYNEQFF
size: .; D: TRBD2; J: TRBJ2-1; V: TRBV4-3; DNA: TGCGCCAGCAGCCAAGATGCGGGAGAGTACAATGAGCAGTTCTTC; CDR3: CASSQDAGEYNEQFF
size: many; D: .; J: TRBJ2-7; V: TRBV7-9; DNA: TGTGCCAGCAGCTTATTAGGCTCCTACGAGCAGTACTTC; CDR3: CASSLLGSYEQYF
size: many; D: .; J: TRBJ2-7; V: TRBV3-1; DNA: TGTGCCAGCAGCCAACCCCAAGAGCAGTACTTC; CDR3: CASSQPQEQYF
size: many; D: .; J: TRBJ2-1; V: TRBV14; DNA: TGTGCCAGCAGCCAAGCACGGGTGAGCTCCTACAATGAGCAGTTCTTC; CDR3: CASSQARVSSYNEQFF
size: .; D: .; J: TRBJ2-2; V: TRBV7-6; DNA: TGTGCCAGCAGCTTAGCGGCACAGGGCGGCGGGGAGCTGTTTTTT; CDR3: CASSLAAQGGGELFF
size: few; D: .; J: TRBJ2-3; V: TRBV7-2; DNA: TGTGCCAGCAGCCCTCGGACTACACAAGATACGCAGTATTTT; CDR3: CASSPRTTQDTQYF
size: .; D: TRBD1; J: TRBJ2-3; V: TRBV11-1; DNA: TGTGCCAGCAGCCCCTACGGGACAGGGGGCGCCTTCACAGATACGCAGTATTTT; CDR3: CASSPYGTGGAFTDTQYF